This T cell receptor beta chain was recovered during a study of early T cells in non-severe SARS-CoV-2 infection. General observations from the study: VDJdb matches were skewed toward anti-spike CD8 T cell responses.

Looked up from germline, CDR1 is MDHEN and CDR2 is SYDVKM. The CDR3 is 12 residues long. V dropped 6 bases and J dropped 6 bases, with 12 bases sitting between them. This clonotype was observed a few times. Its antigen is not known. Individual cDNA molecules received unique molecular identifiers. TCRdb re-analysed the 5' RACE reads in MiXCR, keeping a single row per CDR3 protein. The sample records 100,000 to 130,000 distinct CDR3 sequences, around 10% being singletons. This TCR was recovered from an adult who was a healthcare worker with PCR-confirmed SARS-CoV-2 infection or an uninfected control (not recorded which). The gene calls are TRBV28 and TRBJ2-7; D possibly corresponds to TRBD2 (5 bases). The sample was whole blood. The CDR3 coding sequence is TGTGCCAGCAGCCGAACTAGGTTCGAGCAGTACTTC. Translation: CASSRTRFEQYF.